This T cell receptor beta chain stems from a study of blood T cell repertoires in COVID-19. Study-wide context: The United States, Italy and Spain provided the acute and convalescent COVID-19 samples.

This CDR3 has 14 amino acids. The trim removed 1 base at V and 8 bases at J, leaving 5 bases unmatched. Germline V gene lookup returns CDR1 SGHDN and CDR2 FVKESK. Recovered status in Cohort 3 required two negative PCRs, clearance, or symptom resolution. In the source study's methods: Scientists estimated how many nucleated cells there were by amplifying reference gene primers. Measured with immunoSEQ multiplex PCR; TCRdb has only the in-frame clones, and not every one. That table supplies the V and J calls and clone size; D and trimming were determined from the DNA. This table has approximately 300,000 clones, about 85% appearing once.

The chain joins TRBV14 to TRBJ1-2, with 9 bases lining up with TRBD1. This receptor was taken from a woman between 25 and 40 years old who had recovered from COVID-19. The material sequenced was PBMCs or T cells enriched from blood (not recorded which). In DNA, the CDR3 is TGTGCCAGCAGCCAAGCAAGACAGGGGGGCGGCTACACCTTC. Amino acid sequence: CASSQARQGGGYTF.